Given below is one T cell receptor (beta chain) in context. The sample belongs to a study of T-cell memory formation after mild COVID-19. Across the study: Each donor largely had its own TCR clusters.

UMIs and sample barcodes were carried by the TCR alpha and TCR beta cDNA libraries that 5'RACE produced using constant-segment primers. MiXCR was run by TCRdb on the 5' RACE reads, yielding one entry per CDR3 protein. The sample has about 110,000 distinct CDR3 sequences; 15% to 20% are singletons. The CDR3 spans 11 residues. Trimming stripped 7 bases from V and 5 bases from J, with 11 bases between. CDR1 is SQVTM and CDR2 is ANQGSEA in the germline V gene. Sequencing was carried out using PBMCs or a T cell subset sorted from them (not recorded which). The chain combines TRBV29-1 with TRBJ2-5; D is perhaps TRBD1 (6 bases). The source of this sequence is a man aged 18-30 years who had mild COVID-19 (a few samples of this study predate the infection). Cell type and time point are not known. This CDR3 reads CSGRGGETQYF. The CDR3 region has the DNA TGCAGCGGCAGGGGCGGTGAGACCCAGTACTTC.